This TCR beta chain stems from a study of spatial heterogeneity in lung cancer. The overall study: As counted in raw reads, each unique TCR and UMI combination appeared more than ten times on average.

The presence of a unique molecular identifier marked each TCR cDNA molecule. One entry per CDR3 protein results from TCRdb running MiXCR on the 5' RACE reads. The data contain around 63,000 distinct CDR3 sequences, about 6.3% of them singletons. The time point is: sample taken at primary tumor resection. The donors comprised about 70 untreated early-stage non-small cell lung cancer patients. Unsorted whole RNA from tumor, nontumor lung or frozen PBMC underwent sequencing. The CDR3 extends over 13 amino acids. V lost 6 bases and J lost 5; bases outside the gene matches: 6. The chain combines TRBV12-3 or TRBV12-4 with TRBJ1-1; 7 bases are shared with TRBD1. This clonotype was obtained from a female donor with early-stage non-small cell lung cancer. The sample was PBMCs, taken at surgery. The CDR3 sequence is CASRVQGQTEAFF. The DNA of the CDR3 is TGTGCCAGCAGGGTACAGGGGCAGACTGAAGCTTTCTTT.